Listed below are T cell receptor beta chains from one sample, sequenced in a study of human thymus T cells. Assay: immunoSEQ multiplex PCR; the TCRdb copy retains only in-frame clones and omits some. Counted here are around 45,000 clones, approximately 95% occurring once; the ten biggest clones make up approximately 0.16%. Sequencing input: blood. These receptors all stem from a girl less than two years old with a congenital heart defect but otherwise immunologically healthy. The CDR3 runs from the conserved cysteine through the conserved F or W. A D gene is named only where the DNA matches it firmly. Clone size, where shown, is once, few, many, or a class for clones that have expanded.

TRBJ2-7,TRBV5-1,.,.,CASSAATGGSFNEQYF,TGCGCCAGCAGCGCTGCGACTGGGGGGAGTTTCAACGAGCAGTACTTC
TRBJ2-1,TRBV9,.,TRBD2,CASSPRGLAGSPNEQFF,TGTGCCAGCAGCCCAAGGGGACTAGCGGGATCCCCCAATGAGCAGTTCTTC
TRBJ2-5,TRBV27,few,.,CASSLRGAGTQYF,TGTGCCAGCAGTTTACGGGGGGCCGGGACCCAGTACTTC
TRBJ1-4,TRBV7-8,.,.,CASSKGYSKEKLFF,TGTGCCAGCAGCAAGGGTTATAGTAAAGAAAAACTGTTTTTT
TRBJ1-5,TRBV23-1,once,.,CASSQWKGRSIMPQHF,TGCGCCAGCAGTCAATGGAAAGGGCGCTCAATCATGCCCCAGCATTTT
TRBJ1-2,TRBV30,.,.,CAWISRQTYGYTF,TGTGCCTGGATTTCTCGGCAGACCTATGGCTACACCTTC
TRBJ2-3,TRBV7-9,.,.,CASSPAGSSTDTQYF,TGTGCCAGCAGCCCAGCGGGTTCTAGCACAGATACGCAGTATTTT
TRBJ1-3,TRBV5-6,.,.,CASSLVPFSSGNTIYF,TGTGCCAGCAGCTTGGTTCCGTTTTCCTCTGGAAACACCATATATTTT
TRBJ2-7,TRBV27,.,TRBD2,CASSFLGTSPYEQYF,TGTGCCAGCAGTTTTCTCGGGACTAGCCCCTACGAGCAGTACTTC
TRBJ1-2,TRBV19,.,TRBD1,CASSFNRGRLNYGYTF,TGTGCCAGTAGTTTTAACAGGGGGCGCCTCAACTATGGCTACACCTTC
TRBJ2-1,TRBV10-2,.,TRBD2,CASSPGLAHYNEQFF,TGCGCCAGCAGTCCGGGACTAGCGCATTACAATGAGCAGTTCTTC
TRBJ2-3,TRBV19,.,TRBD2,CASSIGWTSGNTDTQYF,TGTGCCAGTAGTATAGGGTGGACTAGCGGAAACACAGATACGCAGTATTTT
TRBJ2-1,TRBV30,.,.,CAWSEGLYNEQFF,TGTGCCTGGAGTGAGGGCCTCTACAATGAGCAGTTCTTC
TRBJ2-4,TRBV19,.,.,CAASLGGKNIQYF,TGTGCCGCCAGCCTGGGGGGCAAAAACATTCAGTACTTC
TRBJ2-5,TRBV5-8,.,.,CASSARQETQYF,TGTGCCAGCAGCGCGAGGCAAGAGACCCAGTACTTC